What follows is one T cell receptor beta chain and its context. The method was immunoSEQ multiplex PCR; TCRdb's version includes in-frame clones alone and lacks a portion of them. The sample includes around 300,000 clones, 87% of them seen just once. This sample was taken from a study of blood T cell repertoires in COVID-19. On the study more broadly: COVID-19 samples, acute and convalescent, were from the United States, Italy and Spain. PBMCs, B-cell-depleted T cells, or T cells provided the cDNA or gDNA that made up the material.

Deletions cut 0 bases from V and 1 base from J, with 7 bases between. This CDR3 contains 15 residues. Per the germline V gene, CDR1 is SGHRS and CDR2 is YFSETQ. This TCR was sampled from a woman in her thirties who had recovered from COVID-19. The rearrangement links TRBV5-1 to TRBJ2-2, with a tentative D call TRBD2 (5 bases). The sample taken for sequencing was PBMCs or T cells enriched from blood (not recorded which). Here the CDR3 reads CASSLARGNTGELFF. The CDR3 DNA reads as TGCGCCAGCAGCTTGGCCCGGGGGAACACCGGGGAGCTGTTTTTT. The complete variable domain, with remaining parts taken from reference TRBV5-1 and TRBJ2-2, reads KAGVTQTPRYLIKTRGQQVTLSCSPISGHRSVSWYQQTPGQGLQFLFEYFSETQRNKGNFPGRFSGRQFSNSRSEMNVSTLELGDSALYLCASSLARGNTGELFFGEGSRLTVL.